Listed below are T cell receptor beta chains from one sample, sequenced in a study of identical twins. TCRdb ran MiXCR on the 5' RACE reads and lists one entry per CDR3 protein. The sample holds more than 200,000 distinct CDR3 sequences; about 14% are singletons and the top ten take 8.8%. Sequencing was performed on memory (CD45RO+) T cells sorted from blood. These receptors were taken from a woman between 18 and 29 years old in good health. Both conserved end residues are part of each CDR3. Size values are once, few and many counts, or a class for expanded clones, and some rows have none.

V: TRBV16
size: .
CDR3: CASSQSQGDYYEQYF

V: TRBV20-1
size: .
CDR3: CSAPTSGTFYEQYF

V: TRBV7-9
size: .
CDR3: CASTLTSGYEQYF

V: TRBV20-1
size: .
CDR3: CSAVQIYQETQYF

V: TRBV6-5
size: few
CDR3: CASSYGGLAENNEQFF

V: TRBV14
size: .
CDR3: CASSQVRVRRTEAFF

V: TRBV20-1
size: .
CDR3: CSAAGRNNQPQHF

V: TRBV7-9
size: few
CDR3: CASSQQTDSSEQFF

V: TRBV12-3/TRBV12-4
size: many
CDR3: CASSLQGKGGTDTQYF

V: TRBV11-2
size: .
CDR3: CASSLLRPLAQFDPNEQFF

V: TRBV9
size: .
CDR3: CASSTSGSRNTQYF

V: TRBV5-1
size: medium-sized
CDR3: CASSFSSQGAGEKLFF

V: TRBV20-1
size: .
CDR3: CSHEDRARADNEQFF

V: TRBV20-1
size: few
CDR3: CSATGTGPHEQYF

V: TRBV12-3/TRBV12-4
size: .
CDR3: CASSFTGARGYTF

V: TRBV14
size: many
CDR3: CASSQDFAANRAFF

V: TRBV7-9
size: few
CDR3: CASSPGASGGGETQYF

V: TRBV15
size: few
CDR3: CATSRDLKDGYTF

V: TRBV12-3/TRBV12-4
size: many
CDR3: CASSLQRNTGELFF

V: TRBV12-3/TRBV12-4
size: many
CDR3: CASSLQGWAKEQYF

V: TRBV12-3/TRBV12-4
size: .
CDR3: CASSFDLAGVWSPLHF

V: TRBV11-2
size: .
CDR3: CASSRLAGRREQFF

V: TRBV19
size: .
CDR3: CASSGTGWTDTQYF

V: TRBV7-6
size: .
CDR3: CASSSSGSGDTQYF

V: TRBV12-3/TRBV12-4
size: .
CDR3: CASRTDRASPLHF

V: TRBV5-1
size: many
CDR3: CASSLDGSTDTQYF

V: TRBV9
size: few
CDR3: CASSVGGGTGGIDTQYF

V: TRBV5-1
size: .
CDR3: CASSFRGSNEKLFF

V: TRBV20-1
size: .
CDR3: CSARTSRGYYEQYF

V: TRBV12-3/TRBV12-4
size: .
CDR3: CASSLLLAGGSDTQYF

V: TRBV2
size: few
CDR3: CASRSRGQGADTQYF

V: TRBV6-1
size: few
CDR3: CASRMNRDTEQYF

V: TRBV27
size: few
CDR3: CASSQRGAGNTEAFF

V: TRBV20-1
size: few
CDR3: CSARERDTEAFF

V: TRBV20-1
size: few
CDR3: CSADLPGQGGRVSYNEQFF

V: TRBV6-5
size: .
CDR3: CASSYRPRDRGTGELFF

V: TRBV3-1
size: few
CDR3: CASSHGTLTEAFF

V: TRBV5-1
size: many
CDR3: CASSFHTSGGFQSQYF

V: TRBV12-3/TRBV12-4
size: many
CDR3: CASSLNLVSSYEQYF

V: TRBV11-3
size: .
CDR3: CASSLGLVANEQFF

V: TRBV6-5
size: few
CDR3: CASSSGAGEAHYGYTF

V: TRBV5-1
size: few
CDR3: CASSPEGGGPDTQYF

V: TRBV3-1
size: .
CDR3: CASSQDNRGGYGYTF

V: TRBV5-8
size: few
CDR3: CASSFRWTGELFF

V: TRBV27
size: few
CDR3: CASSSGYRGGKLFF

V: TRBV20-1
size: few
CDR3: CSARKDRDAETQYF

V: TRBV5-1
size: many
CDR3: CASSLNSMNTEAFF

V: TRBV20-1
size: few
CDR3: CSANTPDRSYEQYF

V: TRBV10-3
size: .
CDR3: CAISGDRETGANVLTF

V: TRBV5-1
size: many
CDR3: CASSLGGSLNTEAFF

V: TRBV7-9
size: .
CDR3: CAMTGVTYNEQFF

V: TRBV6-2/TRBV6-3
size: .
CDR3: CASSYRDIYEQYF

V: TRBV6-5
size: few
CDR3: CASSYSGSQDIYEQYF

V: TRBV4-1
size: few
CDR3: CASSLQDGQPQHF

V: TRBV20-1
size: many
CDR3: CSAHPLAGGAYEQYF

V: TRBV3-1
size: few
CDR3: CASSQGRNTDTFF

V: TRBV7-2
size: few
CDR3: CASSYRGLEQYF

V: TRBV3-1
size: few
CDR3: CASSQSPLRVQYF

V: TRBV12-3/TRBV12-4
size: few
CDR3: CASTLDRDDPPDEQYF

V: TRBV20-1
size: few
CDR3: CSARALTGSETQYF